This TCR beta chain derives from a study of T-cell memory formation after mild COVID-19. With regard to this clonotype: Its antigen remains unidentified.

CDR1 is DFQATT, CDR2 SNEGSKA, per germline (reference sequence). This CDR3 has 15 amino acids. V shed 3 bases and J 4 bases; nucleotides not matched to a gene: 9. 5'RACE with constant-segment primers built TCRalpha and TCRbeta cDNA libraries with UMIs. TCRdb independently ran MiXCR on the 5' RACE reads; one entry per CDR3 protein. The sample shows 160,000 or so distinct CDR3 sequences, roughly 31% of them seen only once. General observations from the study: Researchers found some responding clones in pre-infection memory, a sign that cross-reactive memory joined. Contracting clones, day 15 to 85, had balanced CD4/CD8, and later expanders favored CD4+.

The sequence came from an adult woman who had mild COVID-19 (a few samples of this study predate the infection). Cell type and time point are not known. The rearrangement uses TRBV20-1 and TRBJ2-1; 7 bases match TRBD2. Sequencing was performed on PBMCs or a T cell subset sorted from them (not recorded which). The CDR3 protein is CSARNLADPYNEQFF. The CDR3 DNA reads as TGCAGTGCTAGGAATCTAGCGGACCCTTACAATGAGCAGTTCTTC.